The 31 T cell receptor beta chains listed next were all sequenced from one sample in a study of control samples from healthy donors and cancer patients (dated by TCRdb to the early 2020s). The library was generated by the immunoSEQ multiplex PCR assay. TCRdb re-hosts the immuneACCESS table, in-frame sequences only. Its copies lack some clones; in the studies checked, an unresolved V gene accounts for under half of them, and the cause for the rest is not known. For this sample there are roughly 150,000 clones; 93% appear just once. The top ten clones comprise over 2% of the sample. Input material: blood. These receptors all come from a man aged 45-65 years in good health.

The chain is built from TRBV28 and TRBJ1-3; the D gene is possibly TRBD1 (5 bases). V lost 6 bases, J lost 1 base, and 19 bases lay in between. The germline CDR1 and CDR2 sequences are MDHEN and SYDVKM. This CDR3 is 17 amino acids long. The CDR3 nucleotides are TGTGCCAGCAGCCCAATTGTTCAGTGGGGGTCTGGAAACACCATATATTTT. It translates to CASSPIVQWGSGNTIYF.

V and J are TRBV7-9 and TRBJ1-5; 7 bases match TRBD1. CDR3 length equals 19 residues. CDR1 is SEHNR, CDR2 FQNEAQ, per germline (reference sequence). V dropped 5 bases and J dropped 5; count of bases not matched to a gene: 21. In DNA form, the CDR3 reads TGTGCCAGCAGCGATCCAAACGGCTACAGGGGAAAGGAAGATCAGCCCCAGCATTTT. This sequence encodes CASSDPNGYRGKEDQPQHF.

The CDR3 spells CASSHLAGEGTDTQYF. Written as DNA, the CDR3 is TGTGCCAGCAGCCATCTAGCGGGAGAGGGCACAGATACGCAGTATTTT. The chain is built from TRBV11-1 and TRBJ2-3; 10 positions match TRBD2. V was pared by 5 bases and J by 1 base, with 6 bases of the junction left unmatched. CDR1 and CDR2 (germline): SGHAT, FQDESV (reference sequence). The CDR3 covers 16 residues.

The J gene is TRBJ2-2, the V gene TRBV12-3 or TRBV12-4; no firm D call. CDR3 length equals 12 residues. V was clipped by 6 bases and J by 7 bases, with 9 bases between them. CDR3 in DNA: TGTGCCAGCAGCCCACTTCTCGGGGAGCTGTTTTTT. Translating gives CASSPLLGELFF.

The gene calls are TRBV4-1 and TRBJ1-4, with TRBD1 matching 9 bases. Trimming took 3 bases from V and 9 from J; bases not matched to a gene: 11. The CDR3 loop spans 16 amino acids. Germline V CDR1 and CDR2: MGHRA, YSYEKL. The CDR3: CASSQGRTGANKKLFF. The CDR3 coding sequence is TGCGCCAGCAGCCAGGGAAGGACAGGGGCGAATAAAAAACTGTTTTTT.

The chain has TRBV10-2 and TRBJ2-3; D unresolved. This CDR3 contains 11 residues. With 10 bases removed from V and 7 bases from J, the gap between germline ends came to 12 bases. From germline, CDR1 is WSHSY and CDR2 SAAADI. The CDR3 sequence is CATLRHNTQYF. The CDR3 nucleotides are TGCGCCACCTTAAGACATAATACGCAGTATTTT.

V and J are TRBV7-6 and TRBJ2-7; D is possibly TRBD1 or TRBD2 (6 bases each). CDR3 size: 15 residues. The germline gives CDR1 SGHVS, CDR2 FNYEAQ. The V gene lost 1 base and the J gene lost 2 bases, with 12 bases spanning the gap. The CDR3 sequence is CASSLGGTLTYEQYF. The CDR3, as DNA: TGTGCCAGCAGCTTAGGCGGGACACTGACCTACGAGCAGTACTTC.

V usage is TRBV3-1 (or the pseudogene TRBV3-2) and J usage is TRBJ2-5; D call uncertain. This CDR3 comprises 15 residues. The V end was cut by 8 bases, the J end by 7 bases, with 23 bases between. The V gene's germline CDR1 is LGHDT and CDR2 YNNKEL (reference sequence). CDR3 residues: CASSLPGSLRGTQYF. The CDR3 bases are TGTGCCAGCTCACTCCCCGGGTCCCTCCGAGGGACCCAGTACTTC.

The CDR3 sequence: CASSIGSYEQYF. The CDR3 DNA reads as TGTGCCAGTAGTATAGGCTCCTACGAGCAGTACTTC. This rearrangement joins TRBV19 to TRBJ2-7; the D is unclear. Trimming stripped 1 base from V and 0 bases from J, with 1 base between. This CDR3 has 12 residues. Germline CDR1 and CDR2: LNHDA and SQIVND (reference sequence).

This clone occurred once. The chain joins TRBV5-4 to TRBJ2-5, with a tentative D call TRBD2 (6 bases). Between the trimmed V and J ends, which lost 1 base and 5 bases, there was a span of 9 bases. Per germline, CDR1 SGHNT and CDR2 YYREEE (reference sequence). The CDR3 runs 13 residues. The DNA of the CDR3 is TGTGCCAGCAGCTTGATTGCGGGGGAGACCCAGTACTTC. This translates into CASSLIAGETQYF.

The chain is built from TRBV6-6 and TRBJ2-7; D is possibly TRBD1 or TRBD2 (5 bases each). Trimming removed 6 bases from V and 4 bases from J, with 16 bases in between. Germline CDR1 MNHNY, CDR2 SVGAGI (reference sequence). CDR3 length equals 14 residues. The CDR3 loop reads CASRLRGRDYEQYF. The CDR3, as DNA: TGTGCCAGCAGACTACGGGGCAGAGATTACGAGCAGTACTTC.

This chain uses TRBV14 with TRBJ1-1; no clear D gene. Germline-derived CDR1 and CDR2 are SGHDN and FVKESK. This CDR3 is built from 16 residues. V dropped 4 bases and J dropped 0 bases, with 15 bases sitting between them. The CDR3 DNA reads TGTGCCAGCAGCCGATTGGCAGGAAACATGAACACTGAAGCTTTCTTT. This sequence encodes CASSRLAGNMNTEAFF.

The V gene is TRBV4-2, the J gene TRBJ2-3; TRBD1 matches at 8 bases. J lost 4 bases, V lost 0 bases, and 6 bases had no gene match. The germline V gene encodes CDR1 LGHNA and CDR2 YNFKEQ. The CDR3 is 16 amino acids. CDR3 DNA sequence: TGTGCCAGCAGCCAAGATGGCCAGGGGGCAGCAGATACGCAGTATTTT. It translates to CASSQDGQGAADTQYF.

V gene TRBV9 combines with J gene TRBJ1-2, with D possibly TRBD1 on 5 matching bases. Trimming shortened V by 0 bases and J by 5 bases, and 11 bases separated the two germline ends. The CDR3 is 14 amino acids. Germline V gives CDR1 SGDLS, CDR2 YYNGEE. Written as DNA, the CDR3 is TGTGCCAGCAGCGTAGAAGGGGTACAATATGGCTACACCTTC. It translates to CASSVEGVQYGYTF.

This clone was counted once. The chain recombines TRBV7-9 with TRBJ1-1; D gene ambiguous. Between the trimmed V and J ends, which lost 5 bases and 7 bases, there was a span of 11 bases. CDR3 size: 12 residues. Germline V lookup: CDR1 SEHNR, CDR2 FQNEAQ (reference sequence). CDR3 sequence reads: CASSVLVGEAFF. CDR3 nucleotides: TGTGCCAGCAGCGTATTGGTCGGTGAAGCTTTCTTT.

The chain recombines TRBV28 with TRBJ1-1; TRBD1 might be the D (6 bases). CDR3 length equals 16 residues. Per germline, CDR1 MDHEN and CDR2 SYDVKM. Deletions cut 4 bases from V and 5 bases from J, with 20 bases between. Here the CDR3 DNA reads TGTGCCAGCAGTTCCCAGGGGAGGTGGACCAAAACTGAAGCTTTCTTT. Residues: CASSSQGRWTKTEAFF.

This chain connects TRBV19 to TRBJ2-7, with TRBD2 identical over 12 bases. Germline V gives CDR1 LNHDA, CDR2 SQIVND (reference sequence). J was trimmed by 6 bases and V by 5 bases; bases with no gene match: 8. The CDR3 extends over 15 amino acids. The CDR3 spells CASSLGTSGPREQYF. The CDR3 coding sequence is TGTGCCAGTAGTCTTGGGACTAGCGGGCCCCGCGAGCAGTACTTC.

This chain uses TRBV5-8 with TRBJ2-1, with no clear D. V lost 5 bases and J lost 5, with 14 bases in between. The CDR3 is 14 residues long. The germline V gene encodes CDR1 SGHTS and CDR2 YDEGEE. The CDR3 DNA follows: TGTGCCAGCAGTCTGGCAGTTTACCACAATGAGCAGTTCTTC. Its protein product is CASSLAVYHNEQFF.

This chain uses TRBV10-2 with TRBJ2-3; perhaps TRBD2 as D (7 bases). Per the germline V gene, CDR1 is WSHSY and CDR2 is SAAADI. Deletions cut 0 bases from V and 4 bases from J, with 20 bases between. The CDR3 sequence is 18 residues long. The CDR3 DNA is TGCGCCAGCAGTGAGTCGATTATCCTAGGGGGAGGGTCAGATACGCAGTATTTT. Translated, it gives CASSESIILGGGSDTQYF.

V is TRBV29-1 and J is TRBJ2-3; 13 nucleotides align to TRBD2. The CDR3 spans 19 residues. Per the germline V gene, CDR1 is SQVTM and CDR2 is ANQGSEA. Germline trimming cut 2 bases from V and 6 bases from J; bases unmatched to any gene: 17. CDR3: CSVEIRGLAGSLVTDTQYF. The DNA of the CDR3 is TGCAGCGTTGAAATCAGGGGACTAGCGGGATCTCTCGTAACGGATACGCAGTATTTT.

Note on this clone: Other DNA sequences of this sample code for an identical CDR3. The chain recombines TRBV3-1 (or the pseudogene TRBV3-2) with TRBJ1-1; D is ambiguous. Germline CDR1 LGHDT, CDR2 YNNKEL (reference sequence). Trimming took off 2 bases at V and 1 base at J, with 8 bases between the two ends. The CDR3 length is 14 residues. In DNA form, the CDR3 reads TGTGCCAGCAGCCAAATCAGAGGGAACACTGAAGCTTTCTTT. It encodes CASSQIRGNTEAFF.

This chain's CDR3 is CASSRSGEEALFF. The CDR3 DNA follows: TGTGCCAGCTCACGCTCAGGGGAGGAAGCACTGTTTTTT. The chain combines TRBV18 with TRBJ1-4; a possible D gene is TRBD1 (6 bases). The germline V gene has CDR1 KGHSH and CDR2 LQKENI. The V gene lost 4 bases and the J gene lost 13 bases, with 16 bases spanning the gap. This CDR3 contains 13 residues.

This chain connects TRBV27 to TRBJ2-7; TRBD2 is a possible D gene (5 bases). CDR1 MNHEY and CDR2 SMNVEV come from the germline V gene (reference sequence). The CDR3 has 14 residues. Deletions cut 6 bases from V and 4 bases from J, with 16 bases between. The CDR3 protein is CASSRSGLAYEQYF. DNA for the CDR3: TGTGCCAGCAGCCGAAGCGGCCTGGCGTACGAGCAGTACTTC.

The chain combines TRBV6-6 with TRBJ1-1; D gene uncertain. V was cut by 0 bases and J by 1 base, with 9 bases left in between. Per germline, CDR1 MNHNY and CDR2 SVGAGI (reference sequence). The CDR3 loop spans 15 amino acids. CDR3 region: CASSYSRDGNTEAFF. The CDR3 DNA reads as TGTGCCAGCAGTTACTCTAGAGACGGGAACACTGAAGCTTTCTTT.

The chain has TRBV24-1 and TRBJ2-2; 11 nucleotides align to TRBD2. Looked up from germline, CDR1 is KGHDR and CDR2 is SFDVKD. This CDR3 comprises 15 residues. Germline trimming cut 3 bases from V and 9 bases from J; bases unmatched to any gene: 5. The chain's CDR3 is CATSDTGLADRELFF. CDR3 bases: TGTGCCACCAGTGATACGGGACTAGCGGACCGGGAGCTGTTTTTT.

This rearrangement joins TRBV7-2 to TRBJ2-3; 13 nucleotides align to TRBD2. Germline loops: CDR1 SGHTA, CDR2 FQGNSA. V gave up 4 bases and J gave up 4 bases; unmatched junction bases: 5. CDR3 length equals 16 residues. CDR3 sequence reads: CASSSGLAGDADTQYF. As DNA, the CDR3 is TGTGCCAGCAGCTCCGGACTAGCGGGAGACGCAGATACGCAGTATTTT.

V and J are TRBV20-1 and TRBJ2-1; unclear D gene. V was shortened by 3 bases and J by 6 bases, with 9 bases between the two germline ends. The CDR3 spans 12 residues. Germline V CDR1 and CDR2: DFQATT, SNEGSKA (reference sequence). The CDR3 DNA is TGCAGTGCTAGTGGCAGGCTCAATGAGCAGTTCTTC. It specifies CSASGRLNEQFF.

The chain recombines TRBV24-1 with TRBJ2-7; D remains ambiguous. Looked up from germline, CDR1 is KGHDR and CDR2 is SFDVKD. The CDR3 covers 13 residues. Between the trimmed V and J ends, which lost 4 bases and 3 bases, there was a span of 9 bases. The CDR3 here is CATSDSANYEQYF. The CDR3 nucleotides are TGTGCCACCAGTGACTCGGCTAACTACGAGCAGTACTTC.

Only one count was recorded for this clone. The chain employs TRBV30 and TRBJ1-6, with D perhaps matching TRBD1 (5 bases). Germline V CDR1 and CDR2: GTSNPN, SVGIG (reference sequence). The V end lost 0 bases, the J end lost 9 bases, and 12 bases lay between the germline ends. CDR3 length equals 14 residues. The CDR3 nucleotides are TGTGCCTGGAGTGTACGAGGCGGGGGTTCACCCCTCCACTTT. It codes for CAWSVRGGGSPLHF. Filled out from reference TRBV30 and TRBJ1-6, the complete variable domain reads SQTIHQWPATLVQPVGSPLSLECTVEGTSNPNLYWYRQAAGRGLQLLFYSVGIGQISSEVPQNLSASRPQDRQFILSSKKLLLSDSGFYLCAWSVRGGGSPLHFGNGTRLTVT.

CDR3 residues: CASSSVGGHQETQYF. The CDR3 bases are TGTGCCAGCAGTTCCGTAGGGGGGCACCAAGAGACCCAGTACTTC. J is TRBJ2-5 and V is TRBV6-5; D could derive from TRBD1 or TRBD2 (6 bases each). Trimming left V 4 bases short and J 0 bases short, with 12 bases between. The CDR3 consists of 15 residues. Germline CDR1 and CDR2: MNHEY and SVGAGI.

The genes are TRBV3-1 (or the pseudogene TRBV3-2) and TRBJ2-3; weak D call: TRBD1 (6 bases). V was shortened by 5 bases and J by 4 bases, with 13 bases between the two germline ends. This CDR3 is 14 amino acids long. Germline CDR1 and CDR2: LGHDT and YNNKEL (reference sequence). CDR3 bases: TGTGCCAGCAGCACCAGACAGGCGGCAGATACGCAGTATTTT. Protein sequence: CASSTRQAADTQYF.